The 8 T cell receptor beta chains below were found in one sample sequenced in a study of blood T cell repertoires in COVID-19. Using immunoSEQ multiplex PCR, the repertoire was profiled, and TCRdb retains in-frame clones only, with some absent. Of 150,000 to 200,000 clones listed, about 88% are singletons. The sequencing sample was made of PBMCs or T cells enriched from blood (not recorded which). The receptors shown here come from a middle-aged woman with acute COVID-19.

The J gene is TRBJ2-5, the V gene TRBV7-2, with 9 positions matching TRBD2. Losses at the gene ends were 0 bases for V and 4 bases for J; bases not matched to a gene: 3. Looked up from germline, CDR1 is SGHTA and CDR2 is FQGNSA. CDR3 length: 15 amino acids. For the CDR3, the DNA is TGTGCCAGCAGCTTAGCGCGGGGGGGCCGAGAGACCCAGTACTTC. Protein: CASSLARGGRETQYF.

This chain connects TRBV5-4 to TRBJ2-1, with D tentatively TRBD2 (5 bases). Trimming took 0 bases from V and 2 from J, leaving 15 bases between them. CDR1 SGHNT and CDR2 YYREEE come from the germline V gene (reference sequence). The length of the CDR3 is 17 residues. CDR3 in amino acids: CASSLAGRTEAYNEQFF. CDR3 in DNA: TGTGCCAGCAGCTTGGCGGGAAGGACGGAAGCCTACAATGAGCAGTTCTTC.

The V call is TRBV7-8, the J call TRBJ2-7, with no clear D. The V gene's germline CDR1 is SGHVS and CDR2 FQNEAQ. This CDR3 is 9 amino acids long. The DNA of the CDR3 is TGTGCCAGCAGCTTAGCGCTCGAGGTC. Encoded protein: CASSLALEV.

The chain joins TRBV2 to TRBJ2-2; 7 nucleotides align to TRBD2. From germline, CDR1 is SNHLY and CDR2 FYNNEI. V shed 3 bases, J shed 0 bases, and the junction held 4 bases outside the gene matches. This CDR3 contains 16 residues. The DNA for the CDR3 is TGTGCCAGCAGTGAGATGGGGGGGACGAACACCGGGGAGCTGTTTTTT. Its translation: CASSEMGGTNTGELFF.

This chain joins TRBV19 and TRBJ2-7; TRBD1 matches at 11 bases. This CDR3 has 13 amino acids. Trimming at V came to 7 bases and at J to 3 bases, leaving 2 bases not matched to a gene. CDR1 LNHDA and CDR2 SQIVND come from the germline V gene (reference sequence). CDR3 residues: CASMGTGGYEQYF. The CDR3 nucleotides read TGTGCCAGTATGGGGACAGGGGGCTACGAGCAGTACTTC.

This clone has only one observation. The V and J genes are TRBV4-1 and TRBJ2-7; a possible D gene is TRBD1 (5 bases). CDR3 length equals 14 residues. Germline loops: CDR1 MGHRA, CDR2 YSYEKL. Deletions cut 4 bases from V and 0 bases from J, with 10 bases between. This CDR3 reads CASSLSRASYEQYF. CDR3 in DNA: TGCGCCAGCAGCCTAAGCAGGGCCTCCTACGAGCAGTACTTC.

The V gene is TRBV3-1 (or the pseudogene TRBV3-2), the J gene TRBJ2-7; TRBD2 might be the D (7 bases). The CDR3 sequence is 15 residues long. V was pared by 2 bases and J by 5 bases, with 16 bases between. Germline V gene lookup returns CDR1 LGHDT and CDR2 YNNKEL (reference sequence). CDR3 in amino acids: CASSQRGGLGNEQYF. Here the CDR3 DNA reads TGTGCCAGCAGCCAAAGGGGGGGATTGGGAAACGAGCAGTACTTC.

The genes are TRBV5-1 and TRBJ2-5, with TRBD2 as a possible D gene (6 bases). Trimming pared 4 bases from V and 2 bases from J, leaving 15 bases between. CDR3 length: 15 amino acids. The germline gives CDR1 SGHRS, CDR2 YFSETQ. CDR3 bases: TGCGCCAGCAGCCGGGATGGGACTTCACAAGAGACCCAGTACTTC. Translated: CASSRDGTSQETQYF.